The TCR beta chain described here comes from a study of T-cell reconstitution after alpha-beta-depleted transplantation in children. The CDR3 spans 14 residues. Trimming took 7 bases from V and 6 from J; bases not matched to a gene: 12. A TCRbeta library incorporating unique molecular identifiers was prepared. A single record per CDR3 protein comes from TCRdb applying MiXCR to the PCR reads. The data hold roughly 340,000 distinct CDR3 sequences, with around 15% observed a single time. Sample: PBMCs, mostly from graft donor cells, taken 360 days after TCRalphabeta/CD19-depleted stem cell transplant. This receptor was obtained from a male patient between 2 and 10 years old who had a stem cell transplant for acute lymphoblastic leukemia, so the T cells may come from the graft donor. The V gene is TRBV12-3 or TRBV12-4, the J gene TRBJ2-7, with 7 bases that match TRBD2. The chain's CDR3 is CASNTPGLSAEQYF. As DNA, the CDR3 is TGTGCCAGCAATACACCGGGACTATCGGCCGAGCAGTACTTC.